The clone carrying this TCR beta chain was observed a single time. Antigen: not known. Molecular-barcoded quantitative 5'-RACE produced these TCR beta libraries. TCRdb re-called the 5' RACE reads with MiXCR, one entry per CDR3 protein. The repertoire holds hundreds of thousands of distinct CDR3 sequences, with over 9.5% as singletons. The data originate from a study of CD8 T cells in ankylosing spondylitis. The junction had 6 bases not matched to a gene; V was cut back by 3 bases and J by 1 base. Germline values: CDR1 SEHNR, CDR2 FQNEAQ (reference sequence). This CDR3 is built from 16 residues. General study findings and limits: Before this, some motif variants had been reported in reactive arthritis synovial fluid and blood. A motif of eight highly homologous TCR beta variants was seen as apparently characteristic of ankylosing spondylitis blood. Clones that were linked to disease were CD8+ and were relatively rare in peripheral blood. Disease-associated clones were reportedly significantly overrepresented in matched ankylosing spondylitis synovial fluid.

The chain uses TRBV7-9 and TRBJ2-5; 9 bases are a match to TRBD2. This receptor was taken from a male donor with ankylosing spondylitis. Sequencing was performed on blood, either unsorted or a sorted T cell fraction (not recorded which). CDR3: CASSLISGGPQETQYF. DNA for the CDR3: TGTGCCAGCAGCTTGATTAGCGGGGGTCCCCAAGAGACCCAGTACTTC.